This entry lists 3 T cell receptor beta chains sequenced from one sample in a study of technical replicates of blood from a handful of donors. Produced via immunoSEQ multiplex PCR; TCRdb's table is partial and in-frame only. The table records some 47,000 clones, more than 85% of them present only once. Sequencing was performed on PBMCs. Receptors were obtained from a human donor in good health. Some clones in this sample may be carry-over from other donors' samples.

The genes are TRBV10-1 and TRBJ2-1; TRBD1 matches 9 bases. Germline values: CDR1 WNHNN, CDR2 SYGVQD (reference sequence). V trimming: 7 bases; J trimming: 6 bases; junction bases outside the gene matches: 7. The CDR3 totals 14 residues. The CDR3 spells CASNVQGAVNEQFF. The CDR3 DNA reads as TGCGCCAGCAACGTACAGGGGGCAGTCAATGAGCAGTTCTTC.

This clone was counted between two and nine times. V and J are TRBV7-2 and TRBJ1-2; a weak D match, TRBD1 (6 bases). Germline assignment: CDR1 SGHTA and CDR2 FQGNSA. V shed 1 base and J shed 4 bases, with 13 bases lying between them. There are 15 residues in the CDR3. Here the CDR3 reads CASSLGDVGAYGYTF. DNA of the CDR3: TGTGCCAGCAGCTTAGGAGATGTGGGGGCCTATGGCTACACCTTC.

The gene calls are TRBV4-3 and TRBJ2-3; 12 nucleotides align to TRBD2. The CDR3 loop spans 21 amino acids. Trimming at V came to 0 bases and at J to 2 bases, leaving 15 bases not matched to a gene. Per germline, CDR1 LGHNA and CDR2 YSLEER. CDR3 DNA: TGCGCCAGCAGCCAAGATTTTCGGGCTAGCGGGGGGGCCGGGGTCACAGATACGCAGTATTTT. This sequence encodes CASSQDFRASGGAGVTDTQYF.